The source of this T cell receptor beta chain is a study of T cells in tuberculosis. At study entry, adolescents had tuberculin skin tests and IGRA screening. Only in-frame clones appear in the TCRdb table, and some are missing; sequencing was by immunoSEQ multiplex PCR. The sample lists tens of thousands of clones; about nine tenths were seen once. This CDR3 is built from 15 residues. Germline values: CDR1 MNHNS, CDR2 SASEGT. V was pared by 4 bases and J by 6 bases, with 18 bases between. The specimen sequenced was PBMCs. The TCR comes from a donor between 10 and 35 years old with latent tuberculosis or without tuberculosis infection. Some clones in this sample may be carry-over from other donors' samples. The J gene is TRBJ1-2, the V gene TRBV6-1; D might be TRBD1 (5 bases). CDR3 sequence (DNA): TGTGCCAGCAGTGTTGGGGACTTAGGGTTTGATGGCTACACCTTC. Translating gives CASSVGDLGFDGYTF.